This passage covers 25 T cell receptor beta chains from one sample sequenced in a study of cytomegalovirus exposure and HLA in healthy donors. Clones were sequenced by immunoSEQ multiplex PCR, and TCRdb holds only the in-frame ones, with some missing. The profile shows about 110,000 clones, approximately 89% of them singletons. Sequencing used PBMCs. The origin of the receptors is a woman between 18 and 29 years old in good health and CMV-seronegative.

The chain has TRBV5-1 and TRBJ2-6; a possible D gene is TRBD1 (6 bases). The CDR3 covers 16 residues. Trimming shortened V by 5 bases and J by 0 bases, and 12 bases separated the two germline ends. Germline CDR1 SGHRS, CDR2 YFSETQ. The CDR3 here is CASRDSLTSGANVLTF. CDR3 in DNA: TGCGCCAGCAGGGACAGTCTAACCTCTGGGGCCAACGTCCTGACTTTC.

This rearrangement joins TRBV7-2 to TRBJ1-1; D possibly corresponds to TRBD1 (6 bases). Trimming left V 8 bases short and J 0 bases short, with 16 bases between. CDR3 length equals 15 residues. The V gene's germline CDR1 is SGHTA and CDR2 FQGNSA. The CDR3 protein is CASYRDTLMNTEAFF. The CDR3, as DNA: TGTGCCAGCTACCGGGACACCCTAATGAACACTGAAGCTTTCTTT.

The chain couples TRBV7-2 to TRBJ2-1; D might be TRBD1 (5 bases). Trimming removed 0 bases from V and 8 bases from J, with 14 bases in between. From germline, CDR1 is SGHTA and CDR2 FQGNSA. The CDR3 is made up of 15 amino acids. The CDR3 DNA reads as TGTGCCAGCAGCTTAGCGGTGACAGAGATCCATGAGCAGTTCTTC. The encoded protein is CASSLAVTEIHEQFF.

The chain joins TRBV30 to TRBJ1-1; tentative D call: TRBD1 (5 bases). The CDR3 runs to 14 residues. V gave up 1 base and J gave up 2 bases, with 11 bases separating them. Per germline, CDR1 GTSNPN and CDR2 SVGIG (reference sequence). CDR3 sequence: CAWSAAGLNTEAFF. Written as DNA, the CDR3 is TGTGCCTGGAGTGCAGCAGGGTTAAACACTGAAGCTTTCTTT.

The chain has TRBV7-3 and TRBJ1-2, with 7 positions matching TRBD1. The ends lost 2 bases at V and 8 bases at J; junction bases unmatched: 5. There are 13 residues in the CDR3. The germline gives CDR1 SGHTA, CDR2 FQGTGA. CDR3 DNA: TGTGCCAGCAGCTTAGAAGGGGGCGGCGGCTACACCTTC. It yields the protein CASSLEGGGGYTF.

The genes are TRBV18 and TRBJ1-5; 8 bases are shared with TRBD1. Losses at the gene ends were 5 bases for V and 5 bases for J; bases not matched to a gene: 5. Germline V gives CDR1 KGHSH, CDR2 LQKENI. The CDR3 has 14 amino acids. The CDR3 loop reads CASSKGQGHQPQHF. In nucleotides, the CDR3 is TGTGCCAGCTCAAAAGGACAGGGCCATCAGCCCCAGCATTTT.

The rearrangement uses TRBV4-3 and TRBJ2-3; 9 bases line up with TRBD2. This CDR3 spans 17 amino acids. V lost 0 bases to trimming and J lost 5 bases; unmatched junction nucleotides: 9. Germline V CDR1 and CDR2: LGHNA, YSLEER. The CDR3 DNA reads TGCGCCAGCAGCCAAGAGTATCTAGCGGGGTGGGGAGATACGCAGTATTTT. Its translation is CASSQEYLAGWGDTQYF.

The V and J genes are TRBV5-1 and TRBJ2-6; maybe TRBD2 (6 bases). Germline loops: CDR1 SGHRS, CDR2 YFSETQ. CDR3 length: 16 amino acids. Deletions cut 4 bases from V and 2 bases from J, with 13 bases between. The CDR3 region has the DNA TGCGCCAGCAGCCGGGACTTGGGGGCTGGGGCCAACGTCCTGACTTTC. Translation gives CASSRDLGAGANVLTF. The full variable domain, completed using reference TRBV5-1 and TRBJ2-6, is KAGVTQTPRYLIKTRGQQVTLSCSPISGHRSVSWYQQTPGQGLQFLFEYFSETQRNKGNFPGRFSGRQFSNSRSEMNVSTLELGDSALYLCASSRDLGAGANVLTFGAGSRLTVL.

The chain carries TRBV30 and TRBJ2-3, with 12 bases identical to TRBD2. CDR3 length: 15 residues. Trimming at V came to 2 bases and at J to 1 base, leaving 1 base not matched to a gene. The germline V gene encodes CDR1 GTSNPN and CDR2 SVGIG (reference sequence). CDR3 protein: CAWSWTSGGTDTQYF. The CDR3 nucleotides read TGTGCCTGGAGTTGGACTAGCGGGGGCACAGATACGCAGTATTTT.

The chain recombines TRBV25-1 with TRBJ1-6; 7 nucleotides align to TRBD1. This CDR3 spans 16 amino acids. V trimming: 4 bases; J trimming: 4 bases; junction bases outside the gene matches: 7. The germline gives CDR1 MGHDK, CDR2 SYGVNS. CDR3 sequence reads: CASSVGGQMYNSPLHF. CDR3 in DNA: TGTGCCAGCAGTGTAGGGGGACAGATGTATAATTCACCCCTCCACTTT.

The chain recombines TRBV6-5 with TRBJ2-1, with 10 nucleotides matching TRBD2. The CDR3 is 15 residues long. Looked up from germline, CDR1 is MNHEY and CDR2 is SVGAGI. V shed 2 bases, J shed 6 bases, and the junction held 4 bases outside the gene matches. CDR3 DNA sequence: TGTGCCAGCAGTTACGGGTCTAGCGGGGGCAATGAGCAGTTCTTC. Translating gives CASSYGSSGGNEQFF.

The CDR3 DNA follows: TGTGCCAGCAGACAGGGTATTGAAAAACTGTTTTTT. Its protein is CASRQGIEKLFF. This chain links TRBV28 with TRBJ1-4, with D perhaps matching TRBD1 (6 bases). The CDR3 contains 12 residues. V gave up 6 bases and J gave up 7 bases, with 9 bases separating them. Germline V gives CDR1 MDHEN, CDR2 SYDVKM.

The chain combines TRBV5-1 with TRBJ2-3; D is possibly TRBD1 (6 bases). V was shortened by 0 bases and J by 6 bases, with 14 bases between the two germline ends. The CDR3 has 15 residues. Per germline, CDR1 SGHRS and CDR2 YFSETQ. The CDR3 bases are TGCGCCAGCAGCTTGGGAACAGGGCTTTCGGATACGCAGTATTTT. As protein: CASSLGTGLSDTQYF. The whole variable domain, remainder taken from reference TRBV5-1 and TRBJ2-3, is KAGVTQTPRYLIKTRGQQVTLSCSPISGHRSVSWYQQTPGQGLQFLFEYFSETQRNKGNFPGRFSGRQFSNSRSEMNVSTLELGDSALYLCASSLGTGLSDTQYFGPGTRLTVL.

The CDR3 spells CASSFPTSGSSYNEQFF. CDR3 in DNA: TGCGCCAGCAGCTTCCCCACTAGCGGGAGCTCCTACAATGAGCAGTTCTTC. This rearrangement joins TRBV5-1 to TRBJ2-1; 11 positions match TRBD2. J gave up 0 bases and V 2 bases, and 4 bases lay outside the gene matches. Germline V gene data show CDR1 as SGHRS and CDR2 as YFSETQ. The CDR3 contains 17 residues.

The CDR3: CASSLSGTGGFEQYF. The CDR3 region has the DNA TGTGCCAGCAGCTTATCCGGGACAGGGGGCTTTGAGCAGTACTTC. V usage is TRBV7-6 and J usage is TRBJ2-7; 12 bases agree with TRBD1. CDR3 length: 15 amino acids. V lost 2 bases to trimming and J lost 7 bases; unmatched junction nucleotides: 6. Germline V CDR1 and CDR2: SGHVS, FNYEAQ.

The V call is TRBV7-9, the J call TRBJ1-4; D uncertain. This CDR3 is 15 amino acids long. With 5 bases removed from V and 7 bases from J, the gap between germline ends came to 17 bases. Germline V CDR1 and CDR2: SEHNR, FQNEAQ (reference sequence). For the CDR3, the DNA is TGTGCCAGCAGCCCCATCGGGGAGGTATTTGAAAAACTGTTTTTT. Encoded protein: CASSPIGEVFEKLFF.

This clone is classed as medium-sized. CDR3 residues: CASSYRDNPAEAFF. The DNA of the CDR3 is TGTGCCAGTAGTTACCGCGACAACCCAGCCGAAGCTTTCTTT. The chain links TRBV19 to TRBJ1-1; no firm D call. The CDR3 loop spans 14 amino acids. The ends were cut back, 5 bases at V and 8 bases at J, with 18 bases in the middle. Germline loops: CDR1 LNHDA, CDR2 SQIVND (reference sequence).

The chain recombines TRBV9 with TRBJ2-1; 7 bases are shared with TRBD1. This CDR3 is built from 15 residues. The J segment lost 4 bases and the V segment lost 4 bases, leaving 8 bases of the junction unmatched. CDR1 and CDR2 from the germline V gene are SGDLS and YYNGEE. The CDR3 sequence: CASSPRGRRYNEQFF. The CDR3 DNA follows: TGTGCCAGCAGCCCGAGGGGGCGGAGATACAATGAGCAGTTCTTC.

The V call is TRBV27, the J call TRBJ1-1; 7 positions match TRBD1. This CDR3 region has 16 residues. The V gene end was trimmed by 0 bases and the J gene end by 6 bases; junction bases not matched to a gene: 10. Germline-derived CDR1 and CDR2 are MNHEY and SMNVEV (reference sequence). CDR3 DNA sequence: TGTGCCAGCAGTTTATCGGTCGCAGGGGGGTACGCTGAAGCTTTCTTT. The encoded protein is CASSLSVAGGYAEAFF.

CDR3 in amino acids: CASSNWGSGGQETQYF. CDR3 coding DNA: TGTGCCAGCAGCAACTGGGGTAGCGGGGGCCAAGAGACCCAGTACTTC. The rearrangement links TRBV7-3 to TRBJ2-5, with 9 bases matching TRBD2. The CDR3 is 16 amino acids. Per the germline V gene, CDR1 is SGHTA and CDR2 is FQGTGA. J was trimmed by 1 base and V by 5 bases; bases with no gene match: 8.

V gene TRBV19 combines with J gene TRBJ1-5, with D unclear. CDR1 and CDR2 from the germline V gene are LNHDA and SQIVND (reference sequence). Between the trimmed V and J ends, which lost 5 bases and 4 bases, there was a span of 9 bases. The CDR3 is made up of 13 amino acids. The CDR3: CASSGQPNQPQHF. The DNA of the CDR3 is TGTGCCAGTAGTGGGCAGCCAAATCAGCCCCAGCATTTT.

The V and J genes are TRBV5-1 and TRBJ1-2; 7 nucleotides line up with TRBD1. The germline gives CDR1 SGHRS, CDR2 YFSETQ. V was pared by 2 bases and J by 5 bases, with 6 bases of the junction left unmatched. The CDR3 has 14 amino acids. CDR3 sequence (DNA): TGCGCCAGCAGCTTCGGGGGACAGTCTTATGGCTACACCTTC. Amino acids: CASSFGGQSYGYTF.

The chain combines TRBV5-6 with TRBJ1-4; D is ambiguous. Germline V gives CDR1 SGHDT, CDR2 YYEEEE. CDR3 length: 14 residues. V shed 7 bases and J shed 0 bases, with 10 bases lying between them. The CDR3 here is CASSSLATNEKLFF. CDR3 sequence (DNA): TGTGCCAGCTCCTCACTTGCAACTAATGAAAAACTGTTTTTT.

The V and J genes are TRBV7-3 and TRBJ2-1, with 7 bases identical to TRBD1. The length of the CDR3 is 15 residues. V was clipped by 0 bases and J by 4 bases; unmatched bases: 3. The germline V gene has CDR1 SGHTA and CDR2 FQGTGA. In DNA form, the CDR3 reads TGTGCCAGCAGCTTAACTGGGGACAGTTACAATGAGCAGTTCTTC. Translation gives CASSLTGDSYNEQFF.

The J gene is TRBJ1-5, the V gene TRBV19; D not certain. CDR3 size: 16 residues. The V and J ends lost 3 bases and 2 bases respectively, with 14 bases between them. Germline-derived CDR1 and CDR2 are LNHDA and SQIVND (reference sequence). The CDR3 sequence is CASSMRGRMGNQPQHF. CDR3 bases: TGTGCCAGTAGTATGCGAGGGCGGATGGGCAATCAGCCCCAGCATTTT.